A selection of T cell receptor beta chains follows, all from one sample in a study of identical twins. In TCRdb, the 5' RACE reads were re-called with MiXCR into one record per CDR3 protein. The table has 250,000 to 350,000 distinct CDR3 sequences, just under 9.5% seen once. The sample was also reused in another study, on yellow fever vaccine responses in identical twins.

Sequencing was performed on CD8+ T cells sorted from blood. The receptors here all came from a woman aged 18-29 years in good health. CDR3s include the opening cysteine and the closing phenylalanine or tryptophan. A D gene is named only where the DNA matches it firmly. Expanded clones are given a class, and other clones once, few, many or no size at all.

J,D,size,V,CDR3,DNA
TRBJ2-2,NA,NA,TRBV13,CASSLVPGMNTGELFF,TGTGCCAGCAGCTTAGTCCCAGGGATGAACACCGGGGAGCTGTTTTTT
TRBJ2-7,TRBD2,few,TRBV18,CASSPEASGGEQYF,TGTGCCAGCTCACCCGAGGCTAGCGGAGGGGAGCAGTACTTC
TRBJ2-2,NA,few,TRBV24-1,CATSALPGQVNTGELFF,TGTGCCACCAGTGCCTTACCGGGACAAGTGAACACCGGGGAGCTGTTTTTT
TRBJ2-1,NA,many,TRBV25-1,CASSGRVGAGSSYNEQFF,TGTGCCAGCAGTGGGCGCGTAGGGGCGGGCAGCTCCTACAATGAGCAGTTCTTC
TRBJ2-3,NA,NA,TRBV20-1,CSARSFRTSRTDTQYF,TGCAGTGCTAGGAGCTTTAGAACTAGTAGGACAGATACGCAGTATTTT
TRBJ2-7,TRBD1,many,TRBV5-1,CASSSPGQGPYEQYF,TGCGCCAGCAGCTCACCGGGACAGGGGCCCTACGAGCAGTACTTC
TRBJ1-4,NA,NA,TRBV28,CASSHGEKLFF,TGTGCCAGCAGTCATGGTGAAAAACTGTTTTTT
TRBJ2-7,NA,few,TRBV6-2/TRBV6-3,CASSGEIDEQYF,TGTGCCAGCAGTGGGGAGATAGACGAGCAGTACTTC
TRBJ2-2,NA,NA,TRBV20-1,CSARETNTGELFF,TGCAGTGCTAGAGAAACAAACACCGGGGAGCTGTTTTTT
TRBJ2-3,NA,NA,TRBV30,CAWKSHPGVPTDTQYF,TGTGCCTGGAAATCCCATCCCGGGGTTCCCACAGATACGCAGTATTTT
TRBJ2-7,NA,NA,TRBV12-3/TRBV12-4,CASRGGYGGTYEQYF,TGTGCCAGCAGGGGTGGCTATGGCGGGACCTACGAGCAGTACTTC
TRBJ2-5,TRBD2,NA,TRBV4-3,CASSQALGGETQYF,TGCGCCAGCAGCCAAGCATTGGGGGGGGAGACCCAGTACTTC
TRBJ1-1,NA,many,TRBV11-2,CASSYRDLMNTEAFF,TGTGCCAGCAGTTACAGGGACCTCATGAACACTGAAGCTTTCTTT
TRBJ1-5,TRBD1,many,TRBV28,CASSPGGDNQPQHF,TGTGCCAGCAGCCCAGGGGGGGACAATCAGCCCCAGCATTTT
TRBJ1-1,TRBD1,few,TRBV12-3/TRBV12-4,CASSPTGQGGPEAFF,TGTGCCAGCAGCCCGACGGGACAGGGGGGCCCTGAAGCTTTCTTT
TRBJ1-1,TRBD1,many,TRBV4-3,CASSQWTGTVTEAFF,TGCGCCAGCAGCCAATGGACAGGGACGGTCACTGAAGCTTTCTTT